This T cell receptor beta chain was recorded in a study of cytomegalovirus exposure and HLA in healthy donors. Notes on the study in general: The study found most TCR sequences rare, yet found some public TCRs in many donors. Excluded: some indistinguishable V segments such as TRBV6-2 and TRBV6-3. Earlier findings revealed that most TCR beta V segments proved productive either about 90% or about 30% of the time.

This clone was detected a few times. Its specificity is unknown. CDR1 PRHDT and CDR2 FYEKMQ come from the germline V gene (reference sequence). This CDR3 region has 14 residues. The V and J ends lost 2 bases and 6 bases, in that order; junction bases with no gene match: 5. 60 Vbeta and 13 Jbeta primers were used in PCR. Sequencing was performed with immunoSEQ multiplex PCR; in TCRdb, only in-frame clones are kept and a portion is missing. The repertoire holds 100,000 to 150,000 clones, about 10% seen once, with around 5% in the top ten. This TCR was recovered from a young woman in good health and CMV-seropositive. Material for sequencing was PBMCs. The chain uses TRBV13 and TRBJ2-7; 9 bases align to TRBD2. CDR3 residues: CASSLHSGSTEQYF. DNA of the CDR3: TGTGCCAGCAGCTTACATAGCGGGAGTACCGAGCAGTACTTC.